This T cell receptor beta chain was sequenced during a study of human T cells and chemical hapten exposure. Time point described: patch test 1, 2 weeks after DPC sensitization. As for treatment: therapeutic diphenylcyclopropenone sensitization with weekly scalp DPC. Germline-derived CDR1 and CDR2 are MGHRA and YSYEKL. V gave up 1 base and J gave up 3 bases; unmatched junction bases: 15. CDR3 length: 18 amino acids. Each CDR3 protein is one row after TCRdb ran MiXCR on the RACE reads. The sample records 150,000 or so distinct CDR3 sequences, about 14% being singletons. This rearrangement joins TRBV4-1 to TRBJ2-7, with 7 bases that match TRBD2. This TCR derives from a woman aged 25 to 45 with alopecia areata. Some clones in this sample may be carry-over from other donors' samples. The sequenced sample was whole blood, obtained in connection with sensitization to the hapten diphenylcyclopropenone (DPC). CDR3 sequence reads: CASSQVGDLSGMGYEQYF. CDR3 coding DNA: TGCGCCAGCAGCCAAGTAGGTGATTTGAGCGGGATGGGCTACGAGCAGTACTTC.